The rows below give T cell receptor beta chains drawn from one sample of a study of blood T cell repertoires in COVID-19. Generated by immunoSEQ multiplex PCR, the TCRdb table keeps only in-frame clones and is missing some. Seen here are just over 350,000 clones, approximately 86% observed once, and the top ten hold 7.1%. Input material: peripheral blood. Source of these receptors: a woman aged 55-69 years with COVID-19, enrolled during active disease. CDR3s include the opening cysteine and the closing phenylalanine or tryptophan. The D gene is left open where the match is weak. Clone sizes are given selectively: once, few, many, or a class where the clone is expanded.

abundance: -
v_gene: TRBV30
d_gene: TRBD1
j_gene: TRBJ2-6
CDR3aa: CAWSGYWIGTGVESGANVLTF
CDR3nt: TGTGCCTGGAGCGGCTATTGGATAGGGACAGGGGTTGAGTCTGGGGCCAACGTCCTGACTTTC

abundance: -
v_gene: TRBV2
d_gene: -
j_gene: TRBJ2-6
CDR3aa: CASIRDISGANVLTF
CDR3nt: TGTGCCAGCATCCGGGACATCTCTGGGGCCAACGTCCTGACTTTC

abundance: -
v_gene: TRBV6-5
d_gene: TRBD1
j_gene: TRBJ1-2
CDR3aa: CASSLGQGGWYGYTF
CDR3nt: TGTGCCAGCAGTTTGGGACAGGGGGGATGGTATGGCTACACCTTC

abundance: -
v_gene: TRBV5-4
d_gene: TRBD1
j_gene: TRBJ1-2
CDR3aa: CASSLASNRQGASYGYTF
CDR3nt: TGTGCCAGCAGCTTGGCGTCCAATCGGCAGGGGGCTTCCTATGGCTACACCTTC

abundance: once
v_gene: TRBV18
d_gene: -
j_gene: TRBJ1-4
CDR3aa: CASSPQETTNEKLFF
CDR3nt: TGTGCCAGCTCACCACAGGAGACAACTAATGAAAAACTGTTTTTT

abundance: -
v_gene: TRBV19
d_gene: -
j_gene: TRBJ1-4
CDR3aa: CASSLGGPEKLFF
CDR3nt: TGTGCCAGTAGCCTGGGCGGGCCTGAAAAACTGTTTTTT

abundance: -
v_gene: TRBV13
d_gene: -
j_gene: TRBJ2-3
CDR3aa: CASSPDADTQYF
CDR3nt: TGTGCCAGCAGCCCAGATGCAGATACGCAGTATTTT

abundance: -
v_gene: TRBV11-1
d_gene: -
j_gene: TRBJ2-7
CDR3aa: CASSPPGGRYEQYF
CDR3nt: TGTGCCAGCAGCCCCCCGGGGGGCCGATACGAGCAGTACTTC

abundance: -
v_gene: TRBV9
d_gene: -
j_gene: TRBJ2-5
CDR3aa: CASSVGGQETQYF
CDR3nt: TGTGCCAGCAGCGTAGGCGGGCAAGAGACCCAGTACTTC

abundance: -
v_gene: TRBV9
d_gene: -
j_gene: TRBJ2-1
CDR3aa: CASSANSPSSYNEQFF
CDR3nt: TGTGCCAGCAGCGCCAACTCACCGAGCTCCTACAATGAGCAGTTCTTC

abundance: once
v_gene: TRBV27
d_gene: -
j_gene: TRBJ1-5
CDR3aa: CASSLEGVGNQPQHF
CDR3nt: TGTGCCAGCAGCCTAGAGGGGGTAGGCAATCAGCCCCAGCATTTT

abundance: once
v_gene: TRBV19
d_gene: -
j_gene: TRBJ2-2
CDR3aa: CASSSQGTGELFF
CDR3nt: TGTGCCAGTAGTTCCCAGGGCACCGGGGAGCTGTTTTTT

abundance: -
v_gene: TRBV9
d_gene: TRBD2
j_gene: TRBJ2-1
CDR3aa: CASSLTSGVDNEQFF
CDR3nt: TGTGCCAGCAGTCTAACTAGCGGGGTAGACAATGAGCAGTTCTTC

abundance: -
v_gene: TRBV3-1/TRBV3-2
d_gene: TRBD2
j_gene: TRBJ2-1
CDR3aa: CASSQRRTSPEQFF
CDR3nt: TGTGCCAGCAGCCAACGCCGGACTAGCCCTGAGCAGTTCTTC

abundance: -
v_gene: TRBV2
d_gene: TRBD1
j_gene: TRBJ1-1
CDR3aa: CASSRGTEAFF
CDR3nt: TGTGCCAGCAGCAGGGGGACTGAAGCTTTCTTT

abundance: -
v_gene: TRBV30
d_gene: -
j_gene: TRBJ2-5
CDR3aa: CAWSVTSIGTQYF
CDR3nt: TGTGCCTGGAGTGTAACTAGCATCGGGACCCAGTACTTC

abundance: -
v_gene: TRBV27
d_gene: TRBD1
j_gene: TRBJ1-1
CDR3aa: CASSLDRRNTEAFF
CDR3nt: TGTGCCAGCAGTTTGGACAGGAGGAACACTGAAGCTTTCTTT

abundance: -
v_gene: TRBV4-2
d_gene: -
j_gene: TRBJ2-5
CDR3aa: CASSQDRRAVETQYF
CDR3nt: TGTGCCAGCAGCCAAGACAGGAGGGCGGTCGAGACCCAGTACTTC

abundance: many
v_gene: TRBV2
d_gene: TRBD1
j_gene: TRBJ1-2
CDR3aa: CASSDETGGYGYTF
CDR3nt: TGTGCCAGCAGTGACGAGACAGGGGGCTATGGCTACACCTTC

abundance: -
v_gene: TRBV6-6
d_gene: TRBD1
j_gene: TRBJ2-7
CDR3aa: CASSRTGPSSYEQYF
CDR3nt: TGTGCCAGCAGTCGGACAGGGCCTAGCTCCTACGAGCAGTACTTC

abundance: -
v_gene: TRBV7-3
d_gene: -
j_gene: TRBJ2-1
CDR3aa: CASSLPGLAYEQFF
CDR3nt: TGTGCCAGCAGCTTACCGGGCCTAGCCTATGAGCAGTTCTTC

abundance: -
v_gene: TRBV23-1
d_gene: -
j_gene: TRBJ2-2
CDR3aa: CASSRGCTGELFF
CDR3nt: TGCGCCAGCAGTCGAGGATGCACCGGGGAGCTGTTTTTT